These T cell receptor beta chains were read from a single sample in a study of CD8 T cells in ankylosing spondylitis. TCRdb independently ran MiXCR on the 5' RACE reads; one entry per CDR3 protein. The profile shows 470,000 or so distinct CDR3 sequences, 25% to 30% of them singletons. The sequencing input was blood, either unsorted or a sorted T cell fraction (not recorded which). The receptors come from a male donor with ankylosing spondylitis. Both conserved end residues are part of each CDR3. Each record gives: D gene, V gene, clone size, J gene, CDR3 DNA, CDR3 protein. D genes are given only for firm matches. Some rows have no size entry. The others give once, few or many, or a class for an expanded clone.

d_gene: TRBD1; v_gene: TRBV11-3; abundance: few; j_gene: TRBJ1-1; CDR3nt: TGTGCCAGCTCGGACAGGAGCTTCGGGAGAACTGAAGCTTTCTTT; CDR3aa: CASSDRSFGRTEAFF
d_gene: TRBD2; v_gene: TRBV20-1; abundance: -; j_gene: TRBJ2-5; CDR3nt: TGCAGTGCGGAGGGACTAGCCTCACTGGGCCAGTACTTC; CDR3aa: CSAEGLASLGQYF
d_gene: -; v_gene: TRBV7-2; abundance: -; j_gene: TRBJ1-2; CDR3nt: TGTGCCAGCACCCGTGCGGGGGGCCTCGACTATGGCTACACCTTC; CDR3aa: CASTRAGGLDYGYTF
d_gene: TRBD1; v_gene: TRBV5-8; abundance: -; j_gene: TRBJ2-2; CDR3nt: TGTGCCAGCAGCTTGCAACAGGGGGGCACCGGGGAGCTGTTTTTT; CDR3aa: CASSLQQGGTGELFF
d_gene: TRBD2; v_gene: TRBV11-2; abundance: -; j_gene: TRBJ2-1; CDR3nt: TGTGCCAGCAGCCGACTAGCTCTGCCGTTCTTC; CDR3aa: CASSRLALPFF
d_gene: -; v_gene: TRBV12-3/TRBV12-4; abundance: -; j_gene: TRBJ1-5; CDR3nt: TGTGCCAGCAGTCCCACCTTGGGACAAAGTAGCAATCAGCCCCAGCATTTT; CDR3aa: CASSPTLGQSSNQPQHF
d_gene: TRBD1; v_gene: TRBV6-2/TRBV6-3; abundance: -; j_gene: TRBJ1-2; CDR3nt: TGTGCCAGCAGTGACTCCGGGACAGGCATCTATGGCTACACCTTC; CDR3aa: CASSDSGTGIYGYTF
d_gene: -; v_gene: TRBV3-1; abundance: -; j_gene: TRBJ1-1; CDR3nt: TGTGCCAGCAGCCAACTCTTCCGGGCTTCAGGGTTCGTAAACACTGAAGCTTTCTTT; CDR3aa: CASSQLFRASGFVNTEAFF
d_gene: -; v_gene: TRBV7-6; abundance: -; j_gene: TRBJ1-5; CDR3nt: TGTGCCAGCAGCTTAGATCCGGGTCTGAATCAGCCCCAGCATTTT; CDR3aa: CASSLDPGLNQPQHF
d_gene: TRBD2; v_gene: TRBV5-6; abundance: -; j_gene: TRBJ2-1; CDR3nt: TGTGCCAGCAGCTTTGTTGGGGCTGACGGGAGGCTATACAATGAGCAGTTCTTC; CDR3aa: CASSFVGADGRLYNEQFF
d_gene: -; v_gene: TRBV7-2; abundance: few; j_gene: TRBJ2-1; CDR3nt: TGTGCCAGCAGCTTTTCGCGAAACTACAATGAGCAGTTCTTC; CDR3aa: CASSFSRNYNEQFF
d_gene: -; v_gene: TRBV7-2; abundance: -; j_gene: TRBJ1-4; CDR3nt: TGTGCCAGCAGCTTAGCGCAAAGGGCGAGGGATGAAAAACTGTTTTTT; CDR3aa: CASSLAQRARDEKLFF
d_gene: -; v_gene: TRBV29-1; abundance: few; j_gene: TRBJ1-1; CDR3nt: TGCAGCGTTGCTAGGAGCACTGAAGCTTTCTTT; CDR3aa: CSVARSTEAFF
d_gene: -; v_gene: TRBV12-3/TRBV12-4; abundance: -; j_gene: TRBJ2-3; CDR3nt: TGTGCCAGCACCATCCTCCAGGGTACAGATACGCAGTATTTT; CDR3aa: CASTILQGTDTQYF
d_gene: TRBD1; v_gene: TRBV3-1; abundance: -; j_gene: TRBJ1-5; CDR3nt: TGTGCCAGCAGTCTACAGGGGGCGAATCAGCCCCAGCATTTT; CDR3aa: CASSLQGANQPQHF
d_gene: -; v_gene: TRBV6-1; abundance: few; j_gene: TRBJ2-5; CDR3nt: TGTGCCAGCAGTGAAAGTATTGGCGAGACCCAGTACTTC; CDR3aa: CASSESIGETQYF
d_gene: -; v_gene: TRBV5-1; abundance: -; j_gene: TRBJ2-1; CDR3nt: TGCGCCAGCAGCCCCCTGGGTGGTTCCTACAATGAGCAGTTCTTC; CDR3aa: CASSPLGGSYNEQFF
d_gene: -; v_gene: TRBV6-1; abundance: few; j_gene: TRBJ1-1; CDR3nt: TGTGCCAGCAGCGTCGAACATGGGGGGGCAATGAACACTGAAGCTTTCTTT; CDR3aa: CASSVEHGGAMNTEAFF
d_gene: -; v_gene: TRBV29-1; abundance: few; j_gene: TRBJ2-1; CDR3nt: TGCAGCGTTGAACTGGGGCGGCAGTTCTTC; CDR3aa: CSVELGRQFF
d_gene: -; v_gene: TRBV3-1; abundance: -; j_gene: TRBJ2-2; CDR3nt: TGTGCCAGCAGCCAAGCGGCGGCTAGGGGGGAGCTGTTTTTT; CDR3aa: CASSQAAARGELFF
d_gene: TRBD1; v_gene: TRBV7-9; abundance: many; j_gene: TRBJ2-5; CDR3nt: TGTGCCAGCAGCTTAGGTAGAGGGGGACAGGAGACCCAGTACTTC; CDR3aa: CASSLGRGGQETQYF
d_gene: -; v_gene: TRBV12-3/TRBV12-4; abundance: many; j_gene: TRBJ1-5; CDR3nt: TGTGCCAGCAGTAAAACAGGAGACAATCAGCCCCAGCATTTT; CDR3aa: CASSKTGDNQPQHF
d_gene: TRBD2; v_gene: TRBV27; abundance: -; j_gene: TRBJ2-3; CDR3nt: TGTGCCAGCAGTCTCACTAGCGCAGGCACAGATACGCAGTATTTT; CDR3aa: CASSLTSAGTDTQYF
d_gene: -; v_gene: TRBV7-2; abundance: -; j_gene: TRBJ2-7; CDR3nt: TGTGCCAGCAGCTTAGGCGGGGATTCTTACGAGCAGTACTTC; CDR3aa: CASSLGGDSYEQYF
d_gene: -; v_gene: TRBV15; abundance: few; j_gene: TRBJ2-2; CDR3nt: TGTGCCACCAGTACAAGCACCCCGGGGACCGGGGAGCTGTTTTTT; CDR3aa: CATSTSTPGTGELFF
d_gene: -; v_gene: TRBV25-1; abundance: -; j_gene: TRBJ2-4; CDR3nt: TGTGCCAGCAGTACGACAGCTACCAAAAACATTCAGTACTTC; CDR3aa: CASSTTATKNIQYF
d_gene: -; v_gene: TRBV25-1; abundance: -; j_gene: TRBJ2-3; CDR3nt: TGTGCCAGCAGTGAAGACAGCGGGTCAGATACGCAGTATTTT; CDR3aa: CASSEDSGSDTQYF
d_gene: -; v_gene: TRBV2; abundance: -; j_gene: TRBJ1-3; CDR3nt: TGTGCCAGCAGTGGAAGAGGGGCTGGAAACACCATATATTTT; CDR3aa: CASSGRGAGNTIYF
d_gene: -; v_gene: TRBV7-8; abundance: few; j_gene: TRBJ2-2; CDR3nt: TGTGCCAGCAGCCGAAATGGCGGGGAGCTGTTTTTT; CDR3aa: CASSRNGGELFF
d_gene: TRBD1; v_gene: TRBV3-1; abundance: -; j_gene: TRBJ1-6; CDR3nt: TGTGCCAGCAGCAACCAGGGACAGGGATATTCACCCCTCCACTTT; CDR3aa: CASSNQGQGYSPLHF
d_gene: -; v_gene: TRBV7-9; abundance: few; j_gene: TRBJ2-1; CDR3nt: TGTGCCAGCAGTTCCGAACTAGGGAATGAGCAGTTCTTC; CDR3aa: CASSSELGNEQFF
d_gene: -; v_gene: TRBV6-2/TRBV6-3; abundance: once; j_gene: TRBJ2-1; CDR3nt: TGTGCCAGCAGTTCATTATCCGGGACGACGCAGCAGTTCTTC; CDR3aa: CASSSLSGTTQQFF
d_gene: -; v_gene: TRBV16; abundance: few; j_gene: TRBJ1-5; CDR3nt: TGTGCCAGCAGCCAATTAGCTCAGCCCCAGCATTTT; CDR3aa: CASSQLAQPQHF
d_gene: TRBD1; v_gene: TRBV19; abundance: -; j_gene: TRBJ2-3; CDR3nt: TGTGCCAGTGCAACAGGGGGAGGTAATACGCAGTATTTT; CDR3aa: CASATGGGNTQYF